A selection of T cell receptor beta chains follows, all from one sample in a study of HIV-infected patients and healthy controls. In TCRdb, the 5' RACE reads were re-called with MiXCR into one record per CDR3 protein. The sample includes around 20,000 distinct CDR3 sequences, 9% to 15% of them seen just once. Material for sequencing was blood. All receptors come from an adult in good health. Each CDR3 is given with its conserved first and last residue. The order of the fields is clone size, V gene, J gene, D gene, CDR3 length, CDR3 protein, CDR3 DNA. A D gene is named only where the DNA matches it firmly. Size tells how often a clone was seen (once, few, many) or the class of an expanded clone, and some rows leave it out.

abundance: many; v_gene: TRBV9; j_gene: TRBJ2-3; d_gene: TRBD2; len: 18; CDR3aa: CASSVATVSGGRTDTQYF; CDR3nt: TGTGCCAGCAGCGTAGCTACTGTGAGCGGGGGGCGCACAGATACGCAGTATTTT
abundance: many; v_gene: TRBV7-6; j_gene: TRBJ2-1; d_gene: NA; len: 19; CDR3aa: CASSTRLKQQGGAVNEQFF; CDR3nt: TGTGCCAGCAGCACACGCCTCAAACAACAGGGGGGGGCTGTCAATGAGCAGTTCTTC
abundance: many; v_gene: TRBV29-1; j_gene: TRBJ2-1; d_gene: TRBD2; len: 14; CDR3aa: CSVSSGGTYNEQFF; CDR3nt: TGCAGCGTCTCTAGCGGGGGTACCTACAATGAGCAGTTCTTC
abundance: NA; v_gene: TRBV7-2; j_gene: TRBJ2-3; d_gene: TRBD2; len: 15; CDR3aa: CASSLALAGGYTQYF; CDR3nt: TGTGCCAGCAGCTTAGCGCTAGCGGGGGGGTATACGCAGTATTTT
abundance: many; v_gene: TRBV28; j_gene: TRBJ1-6; d_gene: NA; len: 14; CDR3aa: CASRETGLNSPLHF; CDR3nt: TGTGCCAGCAGAGAGACAGGACTTAATTCACCCCTCCACTTT
abundance: few; v_gene: TRBV18; j_gene: TRBJ2-3; d_gene: NA; len: 14; CDR3aa: CASSFYGVGDTQYF; CDR3nt: TGTGCCAGCTCCTTTTATGGGGTCGGAGATACGCAGTATTTT
abundance: NA; v_gene: TRBV7-9; j_gene: TRBJ1-4; d_gene: TRBD1; len: 16; CDR3aa: CASSFSKTGGNEKLFF; CDR3nt: TGTGCCAGCAGCTTCTCCAAGACAGGGGGTAATGAAAAACTGTTTTTT
abundance: few; v_gene: TRBV7-9; j_gene: TRBJ1-1; d_gene: NA; len: 12; CDR3aa: CASTYPPPEAFF; CDR3nt: TGTGCCAGCACCTACCCCCCACCTGAAGCTTTCTTT
abundance: many; v_gene: TRBV24-1; j_gene: TRBJ1-5; d_gene: TRBD1; len: 15; CDR3aa: CATRPQGTYIQPQHF; CDR3nt: TGTGCCACCAGACCACAGGGGACGTACATTCAGCCCCAGCATTTT
abundance: NA; v_gene: TRBV4-1; j_gene: TRBJ1-6; d_gene: NA; len: 16; CDR3aa: CASSQVISTRDSPLHF; CDR3nt: TGCGCCAGCAGCCAGGTTATCAGTACCCGGGATTCACCCCTCCACTTT
abundance: NA; v_gene: TRBV3-1; j_gene: TRBJ2-1; d_gene: TRBD2; len: 19; CDR3aa: CASSQVGGSGGVSYNEQFF; CDR3nt: TGTGCCAGCAGCCAAGTAGGGGGTAGCGGGGGAGTGTCCTACAATGAGCAGTTCTTC
abundance: medium-sized; v_gene: TRBV7-2; j_gene: TRBJ1-4; d_gene: NA; len: 16; CDR3aa: CASSLGFRQGNEKLFF; CDR3nt: TGTGCCAGCAGCTTAGGCTTCCGGCAGGGGAACGAAAAACTGTTTTTT
abundance: many; v_gene: TRBV20-1; j_gene: TRBJ2-5; d_gene: TRBD2; len: 15; CDR3aa: CSASTRTSGQQTQYF; CDR3nt: TGCAGTGCTAGTACGAGGACTAGCGGGCAACAGACCCAGTACTTC
abundance: many; v_gene: TRBV7-2; j_gene: TRBJ2-1; d_gene: TRBD1; len: 15; CDR3aa: CASSSPDRGYNEQFF; CDR3nt: TGTGCCAGCAGCTCCCCGGACAGGGGTTACAATGAGCAGTTCTTC
abundance: medium-sized; v_gene: TRBV20-1; j_gene: TRBJ2-7; d_gene: NA; len: 15; CDR3aa: CSARRGGGFAYEQYF; CDR3nt: TGCAGTGCTAGAAGGGGCGGCGGCTTCGCCTACGAGCAGTACTTC
abundance: NA; v_gene: TRBV5-1; j_gene: TRBJ2-1; d_gene: TRBD2; len: 14; CDR3aa: CASSNGGAGNEQFF; CDR3nt: TGCGCCAGCAGCAACGGGGGGGCCGGGAATGAGCAGTTCTTC
abundance: many; v_gene: TRBV19; j_gene: TRBJ1-1; d_gene: NA; len: 15; CDR3aa: CASREQVLSNTEAFF; CDR3nt: TGTGCCAGTAGGGAGCAGGTCCTGAGTAACACTGAAGCTTTCTTT
abundance: medium-sized; v_gene: TRBV7-3; j_gene: TRBJ2-3; d_gene: NA; len: 13; CDR3aa: CASSLRRRDTQYF; CDR3nt: TGTGCCAGCAGCTTAAGGCGGCGCGATACGCAGTATTTT
abundance: NA; v_gene: TRBV7-2; j_gene: TRBJ1-5; d_gene: NA; len: 15; CDR3aa: CASSSDKTRNQPQHF; CDR3nt: TGTGCCAGCAGCTCTGACAAAACTCGAAATCAGCCCCAGCATTTT
abundance: many; v_gene: TRBV7-2; j_gene: TRBJ2-3; d_gene: NA; len: 14; CDR3aa: CASSPASAADTQYF; CDR3nt: TGTGCCAGCAGCCCCGCGTCGGCGGCAGATACGCAGTATTTT
abundance: few; v_gene: TRBV7-3; j_gene: TRBJ2-7; d_gene: NA; len: 15; CDR3aa: CASSLRAGPSYEQYF; CDR3nt: TGTGCCAGCAGCTTAAGGGCGGGGCCATCCTACGAGCAGTACTTC
abundance: medium-sized; v_gene: TRBV4-3; j_gene: TRBJ2-3; d_gene: TRBD1; len: 14; CDR3aa: CASSRDSNTDTQYF; CDR3nt: TGCGCCAGCAGCCGGGACAGCAACACAGATACGCAGTATTTT
abundance: many; v_gene: TRBV6-2/TRBV6-3; j_gene: TRBJ1-1; d_gene: NA; len: 14; CDR3aa: CASSYALGYAEAFF; CDR3nt: TGTGCCAGCAGTTACGCGCTGGGGTACGCTGAAGCTTTCTTT
abundance: NA; v_gene: TRBV3-1; j_gene: TRBJ2-7; d_gene: NA; len: 15; CDR3aa: CASSQPSRGAYEQYF; CDR3nt: TGTGCCAGCAGCCAACCCTCCCGGGGAGCCTACGAGCAGTACTTC
abundance: medium-sized; v_gene: TRBV12-3/TRBV12-4; j_gene: TRBJ1-2; d_gene: NA; len: 14; CDR3aa: CASSLSGALAFLTF; CDR3nt: TGTGCCAGCAGTTTATCGGGGGCGTTGGCTTTTCTCACCTTC
abundance: many; v_gene: TRBV5-1; j_gene: TRBJ2-3; d_gene: TRBD1; len: 16; CDR3aa: CASSLSSGQGADTQYF; CDR3nt: TGCGCCAGCAGCTTGAGTTCGGGACAGGGGGCAGATACGCAGTATTTT
abundance: few; v_gene: TRBV12-3/TRBV12-4; j_gene: TRBJ2-4; d_gene: NA; len: 15; CDR3aa: CASSATGSLKNIQYF; CDR3nt: TGTGCCAGCAGTGCTACAGGGTCCCTGAAAAACATTCAGTACTTC
abundance: NA; v_gene: TRBV9; j_gene: TRBJ2-3; d_gene: NA; len: 17; CDR3aa: CASSPTLRGPLTDTQYF; CDR3nt: TGTGCCAGCAGCCCGACCCTCCGGGGCCCCCTGACAGATACGCAGTATTTT
abundance: medium-sized; v_gene: TRBV28; j_gene: TRBJ1-2; d_gene: NA; len: 12; CDR3aa: CASSWQSYGYTF; CDR3nt: TGTGCCAGCAGTTGGCAGTCCTATGGCTACACCTTC